These 22 T cell receptor beta chains share one sample of origin, sequenced in a study of shared clonotypes between healthy human individuals (TCRdb year 2020). The library came from the immunoSEQ multiplex PCR assay. TCRdb's version of the immuneACCESS table is confined to in-frame rearrangements and falls short of the full clone set. An unresolved V gene accounts for under half of the shortfall where checked; the remainder is of unknown origin. The sample table holds about 2.4 million clones, of which 93% were seen once. The ten largest clones represent about 0.39% of the sample. The specimen was naive CD4+ T cells from PBMCs. The cell subset or site label for this specimen denotes: CD45RA+ positively selected. The receptors here all came from a man between 18 and 29 years old in good health. Some clones in this sample may be carry-over from other donors' samples.

The V call is TRBV7-6, the J call TRBJ2-5; 8 positions agree with TRBD2. Germline CDR1 is SGHVS and CDR2 is FNYEAQ. The CDR3 is made up of 15 amino acids. J gave up 4 bases and V 4 bases, and 8 bases lay outside the gene matches. The CDR3 reads CASSSRGGQLETQYF. DNA for the CDR3: TGTGCCAGCAGCTCTCGGGGGGGGCAGTTAGAGACCCAGTACTTC.

V and J are TRBV28 and TRBJ1-4; possible D gene TRBD1, 6 bases. V lost 3 bases and J lost 5, with 13 bases in between. The length of the CDR3 is 15 residues. CDR1 and CDR2 (germline): MDHEN, SYDVKM. DNA of the CDR3: TGTGCCAGCAGTTTGGGGGGCGGGAGGAATGAAAAACTGTTTTTT. This gives the protein CASSLGGGRNEKLFF.

The gene calls are TRBV5-1 and TRBJ2-3; 8 nucleotides align to TRBD1. This CDR3 contains 15 residues. From germline, CDR1 is SGHRS and CDR2 YFSETQ. Trimming removed 3 bases from V and 6 bases from J; junction bases left unmatched: 9. The CDR3 nucleotides read TGCGCCAGCAGCTCGGGGCAGGGGGCTAGTGATACGCAGTATTTT. This translates into CASSSGQGASDTQYF. Drawing the rest from reference TRBV5-1 and TRBJ2-3, the complete variable domain is KAGVTQTPRYLIKTRGQQVTLSCSPISGHRSVSWYQQTPGQGLQFLFEYFSETQRNKGNFPGRFSGRQFSNSRSEMNVSTLELGDSALYLCASSSGQGASDTQYFGPGTRLTVL.

The chain has TRBV19 and TRBJ1-6; TRBD1 might be the D (6 bases). The CDR3 loop spans 16 amino acids. V was clipped by 6 bases and J by 5 bases, with 17 bases between them. The V gene's germline CDR1 is LNHDA and CDR2 SQIVND (reference sequence). The CDR3 region is CASRQAPGHNNSPLHF. The CDR3 nucleotides read TGTGCCAGTAGGCAGGCGCCGGGACACAATAATTCACCCCTCCACTTT.

J is TRBJ2-7 and V is TRBV28; TRBD1 aligns across 7 bases. Germline assignment: CDR1 MDHEN and CDR2 SYDVKM. This CDR3 is built from 16 residues. J was trimmed by 2 bases and V by 6 bases; bases with no gene match: 13. The DNA of the CDR3 is TGTGCCAGCAGCCCGACGCAGGACAGGAGAACCTACGAGCAGTACTTC. This encodes CASSPTQDRRTYEQYF.

This sequence joins TRBV5-4 and TRBJ2-5, with D possibly being TRBD1 or TRBD2 (5 bases each). The CDR3 contains 15 residues. The V end was cut by 1 base, the J end by 1 base, with 11 bases between. In germline, CDR1 is SGHNT, CDR2 YYREEE (reference sequence). The CDR3 nucleotides are TGTGCCAGCAGCTTGTCGGGACCCCTCCAAGAGACCCAGTACTTC. It yields the protein CASSLSGPLQETQYF.

The rearrangement links TRBV4-2 to TRBJ2-1, with D hard to call. The CDR3 runs to 16 residues. Germline V lookup: CDR1 LGHNA, CDR2 YNFKEQ. V dropped 1 base and J dropped 3 bases, with 13 bases sitting between them. CDR3: CASSQGVAAFYNEQFF. CDR3 nucleotides: TGTGCCAGCAGCCAAGGGGTGGCGGCGTTCTACAATGAGCAGTTCTTC.

Turning to this clone: Relative to the germline gene, one junction end is altered; a read error may explain this. The V and J genes are TRBV13 and TRBJ2-7, with a tentative D call TRBD1 (5 bases). Germline assignment: CDR1 PRHDT and CDR2 FYEKMQ (reference sequence). This CDR3 has 18 residues. The CDR3 here is CASSQRQYQRSYDGYKSF. In DNA, the CDR3 is TGTGCCAGCAGCCAAAGACAGTATCAGAGGTCATATGACGGTTACAAGTCCTTC.

The rearrangement links TRBV14 to TRBJ1-1; possibly TRBD1 for D (6 bases). From germline, CDR1 is SGHDN and CDR2 FVKESK. Trimming pared 4 bases from V and 2 bases from J, leaving 14 bases between. The CDR3 consists of 15 residues. This CDR3 is CASSRLGQRNTEAFF. CDR3 in DNA: TGTGCCAGCAGCCGTCTTGGACAGCGAAACACTGAAGCTTTCTTT.

This clone turned up a few times. The chain employs TRBV5-4 and TRBJ1-1; D unresolved. The V gene lost 4 bases and the J gene lost 0 bases, with 4 bases spanning the gap. The CDR3 is made up of 12 amino acids. The germline CDR1 and CDR2 sequences are SGHNT and YYREEE (reference sequence). This chain's CDR3 is CASSTMNTEAFF. The CDR3 DNA follows: TGTGCCAGCAGCACTATGAACACTGAAGCTTTCTTT.

J is TRBJ1-2 and V is TRBV7-8; perhaps TRBD1 as D (5 bases). The CDR3 runs to 13 residues. CDR1 and CDR2 (germline): SGHVS, FQNEAQ. V lost 1 base, J lost 13 bases, and 16 bases lay in between. CDR3: CASSLVRAGFSTF. CDR3 bases: TGTGCCAGCAGCTTAGTTAGAGCAGGGTTCAGCACCTTC. Based on the CDR3 plus reference TRBV7-8 and TRBJ1-2, the full variable domain is GAGVSQSPRYKVAKRGQDVALRCDPISGHVSLFWYQQALGQGPEFLTYFQNEAQLDKSGLPSDRFFAERPEGSVSTLKIQRTQQEDSAVYLCASSLVRAGFSTFGSGTRLTVV.

The V call is TRBV10-3, the J call TRBJ1-5; tentatively, D is TRBD1 (5 bases). Germline V gives CDR1 ENHRY, CDR2 SYGVKD. The CDR3 has 15 residues. V gave up 0 bases and J gave up 3 bases, with 9 bases separating them. This CDR3 is CAISESAGPNQPQHF. The CDR3 DNA follows: TGTGCCATCAGTGAGTCGGCAGGGCCCAATCAGCCCCAGCATTTT.

The chain employs TRBV7-9 and TRBJ1-1; 7 nucleotides line up with TRBD1. Germline V gene data show CDR1 as SEHNR and CDR2 as FQNEAQ (reference sequence). Losses at the gene ends were 5 bases for V and 4 bases for J; bases not matched to a gene: 7. The CDR3 has 14 residues. CDR3 region: CASSADRVGTEAFF. CDR3 sequence (DNA): TGTGCCAGCAGCGCTGACAGGGTGGGCACTGAAGCTTTCTTT.

The V call is TRBV7-2, the J call TRBJ1-4; D call uncertain. V lost 3 bases and J 8 bases, leaving 13 bases between the germline ends. Looked up from germline, CDR1 is SGHTA and CDR2 is FQGNSA. The CDR3 runs to 14 residues. CDR3 protein: CASSFGLGGEKLFF. The CDR3 DNA is TGTGCCAGCAGCTTCGGCCTGGGCGGCGAAAAACTGTTTTTT.

The chain recombines TRBV2 with TRBJ2-1; 11 positions match TRBD2. Trimming removed 3 bases from V and 12 bases from J; junction bases left unmatched: 7. Germline loops: CDR1 SNHLY, CDR2 FYNNEI. CDR3 size: 14 residues. The CDR3 sequence is CASSDLTSGRGQFF. The CDR3 DNA reads as TGTGCCAGCAGTGATCTTACTAGCGGGAGAGGGCAGTTCTTC. The variable domain in full, completed from reference TRBV2 and TRBJ2-1, reads EPEVTQTPSHQVTQMGQEVILRCVPISNHLYFYWYRQILGQKVEFLVSFYNNEISEKSEIFDDQFSVERPDGSNFTLKIRSTKLEDSAMYFCASSDLTSGRGQFFGPGTRLTVL.

The gene calls are TRBV5-1 and TRBJ1-1; D unclear. V was trimmed by 0 bases and J by 4 bases, leaving 13 bases between them. The CDR3 is 15 residues long. Germline lookup yields CDR1 SGHRS and CDR2 YFSETQ. The CDR3 bases are TGCGCCAGCAGCTTGGCCGTTCCAGGACGCACTGAAGCTTTCTTT. Its protein is CASSLAVPGRTEAFF.

This chain joins TRBV27 and TRBJ1-1; D may be TRBD1 (5 bases). Germline-derived CDR1 and CDR2 are MNHEY and SMNVEV (reference sequence). V lost 6 bases to trimming and J lost 1 base, with 18 bases between them. The CDR3 runs to 16 residues. The CDR3: CASSRLGTAGNTEAFF. For the CDR3, the DNA is TGTGCCAGCAGCCGCCTCGGGACCGCGGGGAACACTGAAGCTTTCTTT.

The chain joins TRBV2 to TRBJ2-5; tentative D call: TRBD1 (6 bases). Germline CDR1 reads SNHLY; CDR2 reads FYNNEI. V was pared by 4 bases and J by 4 bases, with 19 bases between. The CDR3 loop spans 16 amino acids. CDR3 DNA sequence: TGTGCCAGCAGTGCCAATAGGGGGACCTGGGGAGAGACCCAGTACTTC. Its translation is CASSANRGTWGETQYF.

J is TRBJ2-5 and V is TRBV19; TRBD2 aligns across 13 bases. The CDR3 consists of 17 residues. From germline, CDR1 is LNHDA and CDR2 SQIVND (reference sequence). The trim removed 3 bases at V and 4 bases at J, leaving 8 bases unmatched. CDR3 loop: CASSIRTSGRVGETQYF. The CDR3 DNA follows: TGTGCCAGTAGTATCAGGACTAGCGGGAGAGTAGGAGAGACCCAGTACTTC.

This clone has just one count. The chain combines TRBV6-5 with TRBJ2-7; 9 bases fit TRBD1. The ends lost 6 bases at V and 1 base at J; junction bases unmatched: 7. In germline, CDR1 is MNHEY, CDR2 SVGAGI. This CDR3 is 15 amino acids long. The CDR3 protein is CASRLTGTGSYEQYF. The CDR3 DNA is TGTGCCAGCAGGCTAACCGGGACAGGGTCCTACGAGCAGTACTTC.

The gene calls are TRBV5-4 and TRBJ2-3, with TRBD1 matching 9 bases. This CDR3 region has 16 residues. CDR1 SGHNT and CDR2 YYREEE come from the germline V gene (reference sequence). V shed 5 bases and J 3 bases; nucleotides not matched to a gene: 10. This chain's CDR3 is CASRNPGQGGTDTQYF. The CDR3 bases are TGTGCCAGCAGGAACCCGGGACAGGGAGGTACAGATACGCAGTATTTT.

V gene TRBV7-6 combines with J gene TRBJ1-3, with D uncertain. The V gene lost 2 bases and the J gene lost 0 bases, with 11 bases spanning the gap. Germline CDR1 is SGHVS and CDR2 is FNYEAQ. The CDR3 consists of 16 residues. This CDR3 reads CASSLFDRSSGNTIYF. CDR3 sequence (DNA): TGTGCCAGCAGCTTATTCGACCGGAGCTCTGGAAACACCATATATTTT.